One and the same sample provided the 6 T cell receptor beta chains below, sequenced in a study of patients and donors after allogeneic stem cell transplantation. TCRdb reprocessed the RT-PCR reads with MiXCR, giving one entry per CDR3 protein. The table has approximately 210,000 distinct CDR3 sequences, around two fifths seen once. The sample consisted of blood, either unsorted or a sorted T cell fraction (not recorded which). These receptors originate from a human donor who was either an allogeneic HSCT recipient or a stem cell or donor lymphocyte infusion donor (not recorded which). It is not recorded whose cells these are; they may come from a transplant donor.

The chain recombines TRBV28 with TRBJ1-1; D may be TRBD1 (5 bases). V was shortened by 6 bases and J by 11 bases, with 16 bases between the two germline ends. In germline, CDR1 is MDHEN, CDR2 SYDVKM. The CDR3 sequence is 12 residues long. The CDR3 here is CASSLQAGGAFF. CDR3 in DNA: TGTGCCAGCAGCCTCCAAGCGGGGGGGGCTTTCTTT.

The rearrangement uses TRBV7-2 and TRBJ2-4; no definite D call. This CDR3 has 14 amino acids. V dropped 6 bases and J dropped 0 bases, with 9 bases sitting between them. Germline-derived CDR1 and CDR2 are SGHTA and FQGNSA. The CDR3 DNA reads TGTGCCAGCAGGGATGATAGAGCCAAAAACATTCAGTACTTC. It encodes CASRDDRAKNIQYF.

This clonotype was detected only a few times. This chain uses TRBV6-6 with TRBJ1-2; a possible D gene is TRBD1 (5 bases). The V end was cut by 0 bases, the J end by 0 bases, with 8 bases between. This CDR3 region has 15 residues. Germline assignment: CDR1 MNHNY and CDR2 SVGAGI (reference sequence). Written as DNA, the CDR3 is TGTGCCAGCAGTTACTCGGGGGATGCTAACTATGGCTACACCTTC. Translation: CASSYSGDANYGYTF.

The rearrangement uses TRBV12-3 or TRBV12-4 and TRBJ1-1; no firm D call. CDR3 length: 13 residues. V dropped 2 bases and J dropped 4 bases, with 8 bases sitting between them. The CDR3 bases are TGTGCCAGCAGTTTATTTCTCGGCACTGAAGCTTTCTTT. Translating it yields CASSLFLGTEAFF.

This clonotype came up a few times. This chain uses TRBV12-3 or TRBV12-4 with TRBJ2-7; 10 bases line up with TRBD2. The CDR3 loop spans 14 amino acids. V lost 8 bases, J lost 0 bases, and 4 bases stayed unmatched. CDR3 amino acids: CASRTSGASYEQYF. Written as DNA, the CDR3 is TGTGCCAGCCGTACTAGCGGGGCCTCCTACGAGCAGTACTTC.

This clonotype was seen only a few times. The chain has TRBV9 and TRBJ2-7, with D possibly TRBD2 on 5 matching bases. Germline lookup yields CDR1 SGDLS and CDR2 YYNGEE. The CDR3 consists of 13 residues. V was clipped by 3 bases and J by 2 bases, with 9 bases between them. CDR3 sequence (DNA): TGTGCCAGCAGCGCCGACGGGACCTACGAGCAGTACTTC. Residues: CASSADGTYEQYF.